What follows are 19 T cell receptor beta chains derived from one specimen sequenced in a study of T-cell memory formation after mild COVID-19. TCRdb reprocessed the 5' RACE reads via MiXCR and lists one record per CDR3 protein. The table has some 57,000 distinct CDR3 sequences, 9.5% to 15% seen once. The material sequenced was PBMCs or a T cell subset sorted from them (not recorded which). These receptors were obtained from a man aged 18 to 30 who had mild COVID-19 (a few samples of this study predate the infection). Cell type and time point are not known.

This clonotype was seen at least ten times. This chain uses TRBV5-1 with TRBJ2-7, with D perhaps matching TRBD1 (5 bases). From germline, CDR1 is SGHRS and CDR2 YFSETQ. V was clipped by 0 bases and J by 5 bases, with 15 bases between them. The CDR3 covers 15 residues. CDR3 bases: TGCGCCAGCAGCTTGGAAGGGCAGGGCAGCGACGAGCAGTACGTC. As protein: CASSLEGQGSDEQYV.

This clonotype was seen more than once but under ten times. The chain employs TRBV7-8 and TRBJ1-2, with D possibly matching TRBD1 (6 bases). The CDR3 spans 15 residues. Looked up from germline, CDR1 is SGHVS and CDR2 is FQNEAQ. V was cut by 5 bases and J by 8 bases, with 21 bases left in between. The CDR3 sequence is CASSPLWGAAPGYTF. CDR3 DNA: TGTGCCAGCAGCCCTCTTTGGGGGGCGGCTCCCGGCTACACCTTC.

The V and J genes are TRBV5-1 and TRBJ2-4, with 9 bases aligning to TRBD2. CDR1 and CDR2 from the germline V gene are SGHRS and YFSETQ. Trimming at V came to 0 bases and at J to 5 bases, leaving 3 bases not matched to a gene. The length of the CDR3 is 15 residues. CDR3 DNA: TGCGCCAGCAGCTTGGGGTTAGCGGGGGAAAACATTCAGTACTTC. This encodes CASSLGLAGENIQYF.

The table lists this clonotype with a few counts. The chain has TRBV4-1 and TRBJ1-2; D is ambiguous. The CDR3 has 14 residues. V shed 0 bases and J shed 4 bases, with 9 bases lying between them. From germline, CDR1 is MGHRA and CDR2 YSYEKL. In DNA, the CDR3 is TGCGCCAGCAGCCAAGATCCCGGTAGCTATGGCTACACCTTC. Translating it yields CASSQDPGSYGYTF.

The V call is TRBV4-2, the J call TRBJ1-1; D not resolved. Trimming took 1 base from V and 1 from J, leaving 4 bases between them. The CDR3 totals 13 residues. The germline V gene encodes CDR1 LGHNA and CDR2 YNFKEQ. As DNA, the CDR3 is TGTGCCAGCAGCCAAGCTAAGAACACTGAAGCTTTCTTT. This translates into CASSQAKNTEAFF.

The chain couples TRBV12-3 or TRBV12-4 to TRBJ1-6; the match to TRBD1 covers 7 bases. V shed 6 bases and J 4 bases; nucleotides not matched to a gene: 6. The CDR3 extends over 15 amino acids. CDR3 residues: CASSNDRDYNSPLHF. CDR3 DNA: TGTGCCAGCAGCAACGACAGGGATTATAATTCACCCCTCCACTTT.

The V call is TRBV18, the J call TRBJ1-4, with TRBD1 matching 9 bases. The germline gives CDR1 KGHSH, CDR2 LQKENI. With 4 bases clipped from V and 5 bases from J, the junction kept 2 bases outside the gene matches. The CDR3 contains 14 residues. In DNA form, the CDR3 reads TGTGCCAGCTCACAAGACAGGGGGAATGAAAAACTGTTTTTT. Protein: CASSQDRGNEKLFF.

This clonotype ranks as medium-sized. The chain carries TRBV6-6 and TRBJ2-5; D is unclear. The V end lost 6 bases, the J end lost 1 base, and 15 bases lay between the germline ends. The germline gives CDR1 MNHNY, CDR2 SVGAGI (reference sequence). The CDR3 totals 15 residues. In DNA, the CDR3 is TGTGCCAGCAGACTTAAGTTGACGTCCCAAGAGACCCAGTACTTC. As protein: CASRLKLTSQETQYF.

This clonotype came up many times. The chain has TRBV19 and TRBJ2-1; no definite D call. Between the trimmed V and J ends, which lost 3 bases and 4 bases, there was a span of 7 bases. This CDR3 region has 13 residues. Germline lookup yields CDR1 LNHDA and CDR2 SQIVND (reference sequence). The CDR3 coding sequence is TGTGCCAGTAGTATCGGATTTTACAATGAGCAGTTCTTC. Its translation: CASSIGFYNEQFF. The whole variable domain, remainder taken from reference TRBV19 and TRBJ2-1, is DGGITQSPKYLFRKEGQNVTLSCEQNLNHDAMYWYRQDPGQGLRLIYYSQIVNDFQKGDIAEGYSVSREKKESFPLTVTSAQKNPTAFYLCASSIGFYNEQFFGPGTRLTVL.

This clonotype was found a few times. The chain carries TRBV24-1 and TRBJ2-7; the D is unclear. CDR3 length: 14 residues. Trimming took off 5 bases at V and 9 bases at J, with 19 bases between the two ends. CDR1 KGHDR and CDR2 SFDVKD come from the germline V gene. CDR3 amino acids: CATSGPLHARWQYF. The CDR3 bases are TGTGCCACCAGTGGACCACTCCATGCTCGATGGCAGTACTTC.

There are a few counts of this clonotype. V gene TRBV5-1 combines with J gene TRBJ2-5, with D tentatively TRBD2 (6 bases). Between the trimmed V and J ends, which lost 2 bases and 7 bases, there was a span of 15 bases. The CDR3 extends over 14 amino acids. CDR1 and CDR2 (germline): SGHRS, YFSETQ. The CDR3 sequence: CASSFGAREATQYF. DNA for the CDR3: TGCGCCAGCAGCTTTGGGGCCAGGGAGGCGACCCAGTACTTC. The whole variable domain, filled in from reference TRBV5-1 and TRBJ2-5, reads KAGVTQTPRYLIKTRGQQVTLSCSPISGHRSVSWYQQTPGQGLQFLFEYFSETQRNKGNFPGRFSGRQFSNSRSEMNVSTLELGDSALYLCASSFGAREATQYFGPGTRLLVL.

This clonotype turned up a few times. The rearrangement uses TRBV5-1 and TRBJ2-7; 8 nucleotides line up with TRBD2. J gave up 2 bases and V 3 bases, and 13 bases lay outside the gene matches. Germline CDR1 is SGHRS and CDR2 is YFSETQ. The length of the CDR3 is 17 residues. CDR3 bases: TGCGCCAGCAGCTCGAAAAGGACTAGCATCACGACCTACGAGCAGTACTTC. Its protein is CASSSKRTSITTYEQYF.

Many counts were recorded for this clonotype. This rearrangement joins TRBV18 to TRBJ2-1; D call uncertain. CDR1 is KGHSH, CDR2 LQKENI, per germline. The germline V and J ends were trimmed by 3 bases and 15 bases, with 15 bases remaining between them. The CDR3 consists of 12 residues. CDR3 nucleotides: TGTGCCAGCTCACCCCTTAACCCGAAGGGGTTCTTC. The encoded protein is CASSPLNPKGFF.

The chain carries TRBV5-4 and TRBJ1-2; tentatively, D is TRBD1 (5 bases). CDR1 SGHNT and CDR2 YYREEE come from the germline V gene (reference sequence). Trimming pared 0 bases from V and 5 bases from J, leaving 11 bases between. The CDR3 has 14 residues. CDR3 loop: CASSLAGARYGYTF. Here the CDR3 DNA reads TGTGCCAGCAGCTTGGCCGGGGCGCGGTATGGCTACACCTTC.

The chain employs TRBV7-9 and TRBJ1-1, with D hard to call. Trimming removed 2 bases at V and 3 bases at J, with 7 bases between. Germline V gene data show CDR1 as SEHNR and CDR2 as FQNEAQ (reference sequence). The CDR3 length is 13 residues. The CDR3 protein is CASSLPGDTEAFF. For the CDR3, the DNA is TGTGCCAGCAGCTTACCCGGGGACACTGAAGCTTTCTTT.

This sequence joins TRBV27 and TRBJ1-1; tentative D call: TRBD1 (6 bases). Germline CDR1 and CDR2: MNHEY and SMNVEV (reference sequence). The CDR3 contains 15 residues. Between the trimmed V and J ends, which lost 5 bases and 9 bases, there was a span of 22 bases. The CDR3 DNA reads as TGTGCCAGCAGTCCTCGGGGCAGGGGAGGAGGTAAAGCTTTCTTT. It yields the protein CASSPRGRGGGKAFF.

J is TRBJ1-2 and V is TRBV7-3, with D possibly TRBD1 on 5 matching bases. Trimming cost V 5 bases and J 0 bases, with 16 bases left between them. Germline lookup yields CDR1 SGHTA and CDR2 FQGTGA. CDR3 length equals 16 residues. CDR3 coding DNA: TGTGCCAGCAGCCCATCCTACAGGCCCACTAACTATGGCTACACCTTC. Translated: CASSPSYRPTNYGYTF.

This clonotype showed up just a few times. V gene TRBV9 combines with J gene TRBJ2-7; D not certain. Trimming removed 2 bases from V and 0 bases from J, with 9 bases in between. The CDR3 has 14 amino acids. CDR1 and CDR2 from the germline V gene are SGDLS and YYNGEE. The CDR3 DNA reads as TGTGCCAGCAGCGTTCAGGTTTCCTCCTACGAGCAGTACTTC. Protein product: CASSVQVSSYEQYF.

V usage is TRBV7-8 and J usage is TRBJ1-3; tentative D call: TRBD1 (5 bases). The CDR3 sequence is 14 residues long. V dropped 5 bases and J dropped 0 bases, with 8 bases sitting between them. Germline V CDR1 and CDR2: SGHVS, FQNEAQ. The CDR3 here is CASSLTVSGNTIYF. The CDR3, as DNA: TGTGCCAGCAGCCTGACAGTCTCTGGAAACACCATATATTTT.